The next 5 T cell receptor beta chains were all read from a single sample in a study of T cell clonality in common variable immunodeficiency. Study results and limitations: Common variable immunodeficiency TCR beta sequences reportedly had fewer deletions and N-nucleotide insertions.

Assay: immunoSEQ multiplex PCR; the TCRdb copy retains only in-frame clones and omits some. The sample presents over 30,000 clones, none singletons. For these receptors, no antigen is known. Sequencing was performed on peripheral blood mononuclear cells. These receptors were taken from a human donor with common variable immunodeficiency.

This clone came up many times. The read ends 3 residues shy of where the CDR3 ends; the end is completed using the germline J gene. This chain uses TRBV5-1 with TRBJ1-2, with 9 bases that match TRBD1. J lost 2 bases, V lost 0 bases, and 8 bases had no gene match. There are 17 residues in the CDR3. CDR1 and CDR2 from the germline V gene are SGHRS and YFSETQ. The CDR3 bases that were read are TGCGCCAGCAGCTTGGGGGACAGGGAACAATGGAACTATGGC. Protein product: CASSLGDREQWNYG. The entire CDR3 protein reads CASSLGDREQWNYGYTF.

The table lists this clone with many counts. The read finishes 3 residues shy of the CDR3 end, and the germline J gene is used to complete it. The rearrangement joins TRBV5-1 to TRBJ1-2, with 10 bases that match TRBD1. The length of the CDR3 is 15 residues. V was pared by 2 bases and J by 6 bases, with 7 bases of the junction left unmatched. Germline loops: CDR1 SGHRS, CDR2 YFSETQ. CDR3 sequence: CASSLLTGGSNGYTF. The CDR3 DNA, read in part, is TGCGCCAGCAGCTTACTGACAGGGGGCTCTAATGGC.

There are many counts of this clone. The sequenced fragment ends 3 residues before the CDR3 boundary, so the rest is inferred from the germline J gene. The gene calls are TRBV29-1 and TRBJ2-7; 7 bases fit TRBD2. Germline CDR1 reads SQVTM; CDR2 reads ANQGSEA. Losses at the gene ends were 5 bases for V and 6 bases for J; bases not matched to a gene: 7. This CDR3 is 12 amino acids long. CDR3 sequence reads: CSVPGGDGEQYF. CDR3 bases read: TGCAGCGTTCCTGGGGGGGATGGCGAG.

In its sample, this clone was seen many times. The DNA read from the CDR3 is TGCAGCGTCGTTGGGGCGTCGAGAGGTACAGATACG. This gives the protein CSVVGASRGTDT. The whole CDR3 reads CSVVGASRGTDTQYF. The chain recombines TRBV29-1 with TRBJ2-3; possible D gene TRBD1, 5 bases. The observed sequence ends 3 residues before the CDR3 terminus, with the missing tail filled in from the germline J gene. The V and J ends lost 6 bases and 3 bases respectively, with 19 bases between them. CDR1 and CDR2 from the germline V gene are SQVTM and ANQGSEA. The CDR3 has 15 residues.

This clone was seen at least ten times. The CDR3 end lies 3 residues beyond the end of the read and is filled in from the germline J gene. The rearrangement uses TRBV5-1 and TRBJ2-5, with D perhaps TRBD2 (5 bases). V was pared by 0 bases and J by 5 bases, with 14 bases between. CDR1 SGHRS and CDR2 YFSETQ come from the germline V gene. This CDR3 has 15 amino acids. The covered CDR3 bases are TGCGCCAGCAGCTTGGGTAATAGCGTCGGGGAGACC. The encoded protein is CASSLGNSVGET. The CDR3 in full is CASSLGNSVGETQYF.